The 25 T cell receptor beta chains below were found in one sample sequenced in a study of cytomegalovirus exposure and HLA in healthy donors. Vbeta (60) and Jbeta (13) primers were used in the PCR. Method: immunoSEQ multiplex PCR; TCRdb's copy keeps in-frame clones and lacks some. The table lists 150,000 to 200,000 clones, approximately 82% of them singletons. The specimen sequenced was PBMCs. These receptors came from a man in his forties or fifties in good health and CMV-seropositive.

The V gene is TRBV9, the J gene TRBJ1-2, with D tentatively TRBD1 (6 bases). V was cut by 4 bases and J by 2 bases, with 9 bases left in between. This CDR3 contains 13 residues. CDR1 is SGDLS and CDR2 is YYNGEE in the germline V gene. The CDR3 coding sequence is TGTGCCAGCAGCAACGACAGGAACTATGGCTACACCTTC. Encoded protein: CASSNDRNYGYTF.

V usage is TRBV5-1 and J usage is TRBJ1-3; 11 nucleotides align to TRBD1. CDR1 and CDR2 (germline): SGHRS, YFSETQ. V dropped 4 bases and J dropped 3; count of bases not matched to a gene: 3. The CDR3 contains 15 residues. This CDR3 is CASSIGTGGGNTIYF. The DNA for the CDR3 is TGCGCCAGCAGCATCGGGACAGGGGGTGGAAACACCATATATTTT.

The rearrangement links TRBV5-1 to TRBJ2-5; possibly TRBD2 for D (6 bases). This CDR3 has 15 residues. Trimming stripped 0 bases from V and 2 bases from J, with 11 bases between. Germline V gene sequence: CDR1 SGHRS, CDR2 YFSETQ. CDR3 in amino acids: CASSLAGGRQETQYF. In DNA, the CDR3 is TGCGCCAGCAGCTTGGCCGGAGGGCGGCAAGAGACCCAGTACTTC. The complete variable domain, with remaining parts taken from reference TRBV5-1 and TRBJ2-5, reads KAGVTQTPRYLIKTRGQQVTLSCSPISGHRSVSWYQQTPGQGLQFLFEYFSETQRNKGNFPGRFSGRQFSNSRSEMNVSTLELGDSALYLCASSLAGGRQETQYFGPGTRLLVL.

This chain joins TRBV6-6 and TRBJ2-3; maybe TRBD2 (5 bases). This CDR3 has 13 amino acids. Per germline, CDR1 MNHNY and CDR2 SVGAGI (reference sequence). Trimming shortened V by 6 bases and J by 4 bases, and 11 bases separated the two germline ends. For the CDR3, the DNA is TGTGCCAGCAGCAGCACACTAGCAGATACGCAGTATTTT. Translated: CASSSTLADTQYF.

This clone was detected a few times. The genes are TRBV5-1 and TRBJ2-5; D ambiguous. V lost 8 bases and J 4 bases, leaving 15 bases between the germline ends. Germline V CDR1 and CDR2: SGHRS, YFSETQ. The CDR3 runs to 13 residues. The chain's CDR3 is CASSRRVRETQYF. The CDR3, as DNA: TGCGCCAGTTCGCGCCGGGTGCGAGAGACCCAGTACTTC. The full variable domain, rest sourced from reference TRBV5-1 and TRBJ2-5, is KAGVTQTPRYLIKTRGQQVTLSCSPISGHRSVSWYQQTPGQGLQFLFEYFSETQRNKGNFPGRFSGRQFSNSRSEMNVSTLELGDSALYLCASSRRVRETQYFGPGTRLLVL.

On this clone: The junction differs from germline at one of its ends, possibly a read error. The V gene is TRBV7-9, the J gene TRBJ1-1, with D uncertain. Germline CDR1 SEHNR, CDR2 FQNEAQ (reference sequence). This CDR3 spans 16 amino acids. The CDR3 sequence: CSSSFQSRGRNTEAFF. The DNA of the CDR3 is TGTTCCAGCAGCTTCCAGAGTAGAGGCCGGAACACTGAAGCTTTCTTT.

V and J are TRBV28 and TRBJ2-2; 7 bases align to TRBD1. Trimming took 6 bases from V and 1 from J; bases not matched to a gene: 5. The CDR3 has 15 amino acids. Germline CDR1 MDHEN, CDR2 SYDVKM. The CDR3 loop is CASSRTGLNTGELFF. For the CDR3, the DNA is TGTGCCAGCAGCCGGACAGGCCTGAACACCGGGGAGCTGTTTTTT. The whole variable domain, filled in from reference TRBV28 and TRBJ2-2, reads DVKVTQSSRYLVKRTGEKVFLECVQDMDHENMFWYRQDPGLGLRLIYFSYDVKMKEKGDIPEGYSVSREKKERFSLILESASTNQTSMYLCASSRTGLNTGELFFGEGSRLTVL.

V usage is TRBV11-2 and J usage is TRBJ1-2, with TRBD1 identical over 9 bases. The CDR3 is 15 residues long. Germline-derived CDR1 and CDR2 are SGHAT and FQNNGV. The ends lost 5 bases at V and 3 bases at J; junction bases unmatched: 7. CDR3: CASSRSQGADYGYTF. Written as DNA, the CDR3 is TGTGCCAGCAGCCGGTCACAGGGGGCGGACTATGGCTACACCTTC.

This chain links TRBV2 with TRBJ2-7; D is perhaps TRBD1 (7 bases). V was cut by 4 bases and J by 0 bases, with 13 bases left in between. This CDR3 has 15 amino acids. CDR1 is SNHLY and CDR2 is FYNNEI in the germline V gene. The CDR3 protein is CASSGRDRGSYEQYF. The CDR3 coding sequence is TGTGCCAGCAGTGGGCGGGACAGAGGCTCCTACGAGCAGTACTTC. The variable domain in full, completed from reference TRBV2 and TRBJ2-7, reads EPEVTQTPSHQVTQMGQEVILRCVPISNHLYFYWYRQILGQKVEFLVSFYNNEISEKSEIFDDQFSVERPDGSNFTLKIRSTKLEDSAMYFCASSGRDRGSYEQYFGPGTRLTVT.

This clone was recorded only once. The V call is TRBV30, the J call TRBJ1-2; no definite D call. With 5 bases removed from V and 4 bases from J, the gap between germline ends came to 8 bases. The CDR3 covers 11 residues. From germline, CDR1 is GTSNPN and CDR2 SVGIG (reference sequence). The CDR3, as DNA: TGTGCCTGGCGATATAGCTATGGCTACACCTTC. Protein: CAWRYSYGYTF. Full variable domain (remainder filled in from reference TRBV30 and TRBJ1-2): SQTIHQWPATLVQPVGSPLSLECTVEGTSNPNLYWYRQAAGRGLQLLFYSVGIGQISSEVPQNLSASRPQDRQFILSSKKLLLSDSGFYLCAWRYSYGYTFGSGTRLTVV.

The chain combines TRBV19 with TRBJ2-5, with TRBD2 matching over 7 bases. The ends lost 3 bases at V and 2 bases at J; junction bases unmatched: 6. Per the germline V gene, CDR1 is LNHDA and CDR2 is SQIVND (reference sequence). The CDR3 consists of 15 residues. Written as DNA, the CDR3 is TGTGCCAGTAGTATCGGGAGCGGGAATCAAGAGACCCAGTACTTC. Translating it yields CASSIGSGNQETQYF.

The chain couples TRBV7-9 to TRBJ2-2; D is undetermined. The germline V gene encodes CDR1 SEHNR and CDR2 FQNEAQ (reference sequence). V dropped 0 bases and J dropped 4 bases, with 6 bases sitting between them. The CDR3 totals 14 residues. The CDR3 nucleotides are TGTGCCAGCAGCTTAGCAACAGTCACCGGGGAGCTGTTTTTT. This sequence encodes CASSLATVTGELFF.

The chain employs TRBV10-2 and TRBJ1-5; D might be TRBD1 (5 bases). Trimming removed 3 bases at V and 4 bases at J, with 13 bases between. The germline V gene encodes CDR1 WSHSY and CDR2 SAAADI. The CDR3 runs to 15 residues. CDR3 region: CASSETGVRNQPQHF. Here the CDR3 DNA reads TGCGCCAGCAGTGAAACGGGGGTTCGAAATCAGCCCCAGCATTTT.

The chain couples TRBV10-3 to TRBJ2-7; possible D gene TRBD1, 6 bases. The V and J ends lost 2 bases and 6 bases respectively, with 17 bases between them. Looked up from germline, CDR1 is ENHRY and CDR2 is SYGVKD. The CDR3 runs to 15 residues. This CDR3 reads CAISEDKQGRREQYF. CDR3 bases: TGTGCCATCAGTGAGGATAAACAGGGTAGACGCGAGCAGTACTTC.

The chain recombines TRBV6-6 with TRBJ1-1, with 9 positions matching TRBD1. Germline CDR1 MNHNY, CDR2 SVGAGI (reference sequence). J lost 1 base, V lost 5 bases, and 2 bases had no gene match. This CDR3 spans 14 amino acids. CDR3 sequence reads: CASSTTGGNTEAFF. CDR3 nucleotides: TGTGCCAGCAGTACGACAGGGGGGAACACTGAAGCTTTCTTT.

This chain connects TRBV4-1 to TRBJ2-7; tentative D call: TRBD1 (6 bases). Deletions cut 0 bases from V and 2 bases from J, with 14 bases between. The CDR3 sequence is 16 residues long. Germline V lookup: CDR1 MGHRA, CDR2 YSYEKL. In DNA form, the CDR3 reads TGCGCCAGCAGCCAAGATTTTGGGCAGGGGACCTACGAGCAGTACTTC. This sequence encodes CASSQDFGQGTYEQYF.

V gene TRBV2 combines with J gene TRBJ1-1, with D unclear. Germline V gene sequence: CDR1 SNHLY, CDR2 FYNNEI. The CDR3 runs 13 residues. The germline V and J ends were trimmed by 4 bases and 4 bases, with 10 bases remaining between them. CDR3 sequence: CASSGGRLTEAFF. CDR3 DNA sequence: TGTGCCAGCAGTGGTGGCAGGCTCACTGAAGCTTTCTTT.

This sequence joins TRBV5-4 and TRBJ1-1, with 9 bases that match TRBD1. The germline CDR1 and CDR2 sequences are SGHNT and YYREEE (reference sequence). V shed 2 bases and J 5 bases; nucleotides not matched to a gene: 10. CDR3 length: 16 amino acids. The CDR3 sequence is CASSFIPTGGETEAFF. In nucleotides, the CDR3 is TGTGCCAGCAGCTTTATTCCCACAGGGGGCGAGACTGAAGCTTTCTTT.

This clone was seen more than once but under ten times. The J gene is TRBJ2-3, the V gene TRBV9, with 7 bases matching TRBD1. The V and J ends lost 4 bases and 0 bases, in that order; junction bases with no gene match: 11. From germline, CDR1 is SGDLS and CDR2 YYNGEE. The CDR3 spans 17 residues. The CDR3 DNA sequence: TGTGCCAGCAGCCCCTTGGCCGGGACAGCTAGCACAGATACGCAGTATTTT. It specifies CASSPLAGTASTDTQYF.

The rearrangement uses TRBV7-8 and TRBJ1-4; 9 nucleotides match TRBD1. The germline V gene has CDR1 SGHVS and CDR2 FQNEAQ. V lost 2 bases, J lost 7 bases, and 8 bases stayed unmatched. The CDR3 is made up of 16 amino acids. CDR3 nucleotide sequence: TGTGCCAGCAGCTTAACGCGGACAGGGGAGGGTGAAAAACTGTTTTTT. Its translation: CASSLTRTGEGEKLFF. The full variable domain, its missing parts supplied by reference TRBV7-8 and TRBJ1-4, is GAGVSQSPRYKVAKRGQDVALRCDPISGHVSLFWYQQALGQGPEFLTYFQNEAQLDKSGLPSDRFFAERPEGSVSTLKIQRTQQEDSAVYLCASSLTRTGEGEKLFFGSGTQLSVL.

The chain combines TRBV5-1 with TRBJ2-7; 7 bases are a match to TRBD2. Germline CDR1 SGHRS, CDR2 YFSETQ. V lost 4 bases to trimming and J lost 2 bases; unmatched junction nucleotides: 9. The CDR3 has 15 residues. The CDR3: CASSHAASGPYEQYF. CDR3 sequence (DNA): TGCGCCAGCAGCCATGCCGCTAGCGGACCCTACGAGCAGTACTTC.

V usage is TRBV5-4 and J usage is TRBJ1-2; 8 bases map to TRBD1. The germline CDR1 and CDR2 sequences are SGHNT and YYREEE (reference sequence). With V trimmed by 0 bases and J by 6 bases, 7 bases remained unmatched. The CDR3 is made up of 15 amino acids. The CDR3 nucleotides read TGTGCCAGCAGCTTGGCCTGGACAGGGAGAGATGGCTACACCTTC. Translating gives CASSLAWTGRDGYTF. Drawing the rest from reference TRBV5-4 and TRBJ1-2, the complete variable domain is ETGVTQSPTHLIKTRGQQVTLRCSSQSGHNTVSWYQQALGQGPQFIFQYYREEENGRGNFPPRFSGLQFPNYSSELNVNALELDDSALYLCASSLAWTGRDGYTFGSGTRLTVV.

This sequence joins TRBV29-1 and TRBJ2-2; 7 bases line up with TRBD1. Germline CDR1 reads SQVTM; CDR2 reads ANQGSEA. The trim removed 7 bases at V and 2 bases at J, leaving 10 bases unmatched. The CDR3 extends over 15 amino acids. The CDR3 coding sequence is TGCAGCGCTACTCCCGGGACAGTTAACACCGGGGAGCTGTTTTTT. This sequence encodes CSATPGTVNTGELFF.

The rearrangement joins TRBV2 to TRBJ2-7; 10 positions agree with TRBD2. The CDR3 length is 14 residues. CDR1 is SNHLY, CDR2 FYNNEI, per germline. Trimming cost V 5 bases and J 5 bases; bases outside gene matches: 6. DNA for the CDR3: TGTGCCAGCAGTTATCTAGCGGGAGTCGACGAGCAGTACTTC. The encoded protein is CASSYLAGVDEQYF. Complete variable domain (other parts from reference TRBV2 and TRBJ2-7): EPEVTQTPSHQVTQMGQEVILRCVPISNHLYFYWYRQILGQKVEFLVSFYNNEISEKSEIFDDQFSVERPDGSNFTLKIRSTKLEDSAMYFCASSYLAGVDEQYFGPGTRLTVT.

The rearrangement joins TRBV9 to TRBJ2-6, with D hard to call. This CDR3 is 14 amino acids long. Looked up from germline, CDR1 is SGDLS and CDR2 is YYNGEE. V lost 4 bases and J lost 1, with 6 bases in between. The CDR3 reads CASSPRSGANVLTF. CDR3 nucleotides: TGTGCCAGCAGCCCCCGTTCTGGGGCCAACGTCCTGACTTTC.